This TCR beta chain was found in a study of a mutant IDH1 vaccine in newly diagnosed glioma. The overall study: Patients came in for eight vaccinations, in weeks 1, 3, 5, 7, 11, 15, 19 and 23. The start of vaccination came 4-6 weeks after radiotherapy alone, or with temozolomide cycles.

Time point reported: week 11, during vaccination. What each vaccine dose contained was 300 ug of mutant IDH1 20-mer peptide, accompanied by topical imiquimod. This CDR3 comprises 17 residues. After removal of 3 bases from V and 4 bases from J, the junction contained 6 bases not matched to a gene. CDR1 and CDR2 from the germline V gene are MGHRA and YSYEKL. Assay: immunoSEQ multiplex PCR; the TCRdb copy retains only in-frame clones and omits some. The table lists 95,000 to 120,000 clones, under 90% of them singletons. About this clone itself: The antigen remains undetermined.

The material sequenced was PBMCs, taken from a glioma patient whose treatment included an IDH1 peptide vaccine. This clonotype was obtained from a woman in her forties or fifties with glioma. The chain recombines TRBV4-1 with TRBJ2-1; 13 bases line up with TRBD2. This CDR3 reads CASSQFGLAGEYNEQFF. The CDR3 DNA sequence: TGCGCCAGCAGCCAGTTCGGACTAGCGGGAGAGTACAATGAGCAGTTCTTC.